Following are 22 T cell receptor beta chains from one sample sequenced in a study of PD-1 blockade in classical Hodgkin lymphoma. The repertoire was sequenced with immunoSEQ multiplex PCR; TCRdb's copy has only in-frame clones and lacks some. This table holds about 85,000 clones, around 90% found once. Each patient relapsed following autologous stem cell transplantation, and prior brentuximab vedotin exposure differed. The sequenced sample was peripheral blood mononuclear cells (PBMCs), obtained before the second cycle of nivolumab. The receptors come from a human donor with classical Hodgkin lymphoma.

The rearrangement uses TRBV30 and TRBJ2-3; D is uncertain. This CDR3 region has 14 residues. Trimming removed 2 bases from V and 0 bases from J, with 9 bases in between. Looked up from germline, CDR1 is GTSNPN and CDR2 is SVGIG (reference sequence). CDR3 amino acids: CAWSRLISTDTQYF. CDR3 coding DNA: TGTGCCTGGAGTCGACTGATTAGCACAGATACGCAGTATTTT.

The chain has TRBV5-4 and TRBJ2-5; D may be TRBD2 (6 bases). This CDR3 comprises 15 residues. Per the germline V gene, CDR1 is SGHNT and CDR2 is YYREEE (reference sequence). With 0 bases removed from V and 5 bases from J, the gap between germline ends came to 14 bases. The CDR3 region has the DNA TGTGCCAGCAGCTTGGTACTAGCTATAGATGAGACCCAGTACTTC. Translating it yields CASSLVLAIDETQYF.

This chain joins TRBV7-6 and TRBJ2-1; D is unclear. V lost 3 bases, J lost 6 bases, and 15 bases lay in between. This CDR3 spans 15 amino acids. In germline, CDR1 is SGHVS, CDR2 FNYEAQ. The CDR3 sequence: CASSLTPGSSNEQFF. As DNA, the CDR3 is TGTGCCAGCAGCTTGACTCCTGGTAGCTCCAATGAGCAGTTCTTC. The full variable domain, completed using reference TRBV7-6 and TRBJ2-1, is GAGVSQSPRYKVTKRGQDVALRCDPISGHVSLYWYRQALGQGPEFLTYFNYEAQQDKSGLPNDRFSAERPEGSISTLTIQRTEQRDSAMYRCASSLTPGSSNEQFFGPGTRLTVL.

As regards this clone: Other DNA variants within this sample encode the same CDR3. The chain links TRBV5-1 to TRBJ2-3; D gene unclear. Per the germline V gene, CDR1 is SGHRS and CDR2 is YFSETQ. Trimming took off 0 bases at V and 6 bases at J, with 8 bases between the two ends. The CDR3 has 13 amino acids. CDR3 region: CASSLELADTQYF. DNA of the CDR3: TGCGCCAGCAGCTTGGAACTGGCGGATACGCAGTATTTT.

DNA for the CDR3: TGCGCCAGCAGCTTGGGACGGCCGGACACTGAAGCTTTCTTT. It yields the protein CASSLGRPDTEAFF. V gene TRBV5-1 combines with J gene TRBJ1-1, with D unclear. Germline CDR1 reads SGHRS; CDR2 reads YFSETQ. V was shortened by 0 bases and J by 3 bases, with 9 bases between the two germline ends. The CDR3 is made up of 14 amino acids. The full variable domain, rest sourced from reference TRBV5-1 and TRBJ1-1, is KAGVTQTPRYLIKTRGQQVTLSCSPISGHRSVSWYQQTPGQGLQFLFEYFSETQRNKGNFPGRFSGRQFSNSRSEMNVSTLELGDSALYLCASSLGRPDTEAFFGQGTRLTVV.

The chain recombines TRBV12-5 with TRBJ1-1, with D unresolved. Germline values: CDR1 LGHNT, CDR2 FRNRAP. The CDR3 covers 14 residues. V was trimmed by 2 bases and J by 1 base, leaving 8 bases between them. This CDR3 reads CASGLRARNTEAFF. DNA for the CDR3: TGTGCTAGTGGTTTGCGGGCGCGGAACACTGAAGCTTTCTTT.

This sequence joins TRBV5-6 and TRBJ2-7; D is perhaps TRBD1 or TRBD2 (5 bases each). The CDR3 runs to 14 residues. With 2 bases removed from V and 0 bases from J, the gap between germline ends came to 9 bases. CDR1 SGHDT and CDR2 YYEEEE come from the germline V gene. CDR3 sequence reads: CASSLGESSYEQYF. CDR3 in DNA: TGTGCCAGCAGCTTAGGGGAGTCCTCCTACGAGCAGTACTTC.

This chain uses TRBV6-5 with TRBJ2-3, with D perhaps assigned TRBD1 or TRBD2 (7 bases each). Per germline, CDR1 MNHEY and CDR2 SVGAGI. The V end lost 6 bases, the J end lost 6 bases, and 19 bases lay between the germline ends. The CDR3 spans 15 residues. The CDR3 protein is CASSRGGDKADTQYF. CDR3 sequence (DNA): TGTGCCAGCAGCAGGGGGGGTGATAAGGCGGATACGCAGTATTTT.

The chain has TRBV7-9 and TRBJ2-7, with a tentative D call TRBD2 (6 bases). The CDR3 consists of 13 residues. Germline CDR1 SEHNR, CDR2 FQNEAQ (reference sequence). Deletions cut 8 bases from V and 4 bases from J, with 15 bases between. In DNA, the CDR3 is TGTGCCAGCGTTCAAAAGGAGGGGTACGAGCAGTACTTC. This sequence encodes CASVQKEGYEQYF. The complete variable domain, with remaining parts taken from reference TRBV7-9 and TRBJ2-7, reads DTGVSQNPRHKITKRGQNVTFRCDPISEHNRLYWYRQTLGQGPEFLTYFQNEAQLEKSRLLSDRFSAERPKGSFSTLEIQRTEQGDSAMYLCASVQKEGYEQYFGPGTRLTVT.

The chain links TRBV28 to TRBJ1-1; D is undetermined. Germline values: CDR1 MDHEN, CDR2 SYDVKM. The V end was cut by 2 bases, the J end by 0 bases, with 13 bases between. The CDR3 has 16 residues. CDR3 coding DNA: TGTGCCAGCAGTTTAATCACCTCAGCTATGAACACTGAAGCTTTCTTT. This sequence encodes CASSLITSAMNTEAFF.

This chain connects TRBV6-6 to TRBJ1-5, with D uncertain. There are 16 residues in the CDR3. Trimming pared 2 bases from V and 6 bases from J, leaving 17 bases between. The V gene's germline CDR1 is MNHNY and CDR2 SVGAGI (reference sequence). CDR3 amino acids: CASSYAAADLRQPQHF. Written as DNA, the CDR3 is TGTGCCAGCAGTTACGCGGCAGCAGACTTGCGTCAGCCCCAGCATTTT.

The genes are TRBV28 and TRBJ1-5, with D maybe TRBD1 (5 bases). This CDR3 region has 14 residues. V was trimmed by 8 bases and J by 7 bases, leaving 18 bases between them. Germline CDR1 MDHEN, CDR2 SYDVKM. The CDR3: CASLSRDARQPQHF. CDR3 nucleotide sequence: TGTGCCAGCTTGAGCCGGGACGCCCGGCAGCCCCAGCATTTT.

The chain recombines TRBV2 with TRBJ2-7, with TRBD2 matching 8 bases. The CDR3 totals 14 residues. CDR1 is SNHLY and CDR2 is FYNNEI in the germline V gene. J lost 2 bases, V lost 10 bases, and 10 bases had no gene match. CDR3 protein: CAITTAGGTYEQYF. As DNA, the CDR3 is TGTGCCATCACCACGGCGGGGGGCACCTACGAGCAGTACTTC.

This chain uses TRBV28 with TRBJ2-7; TRBD1 is a possible D gene (6 bases). Germline loops: CDR1 MDHEN, CDR2 SYDVKM. The germline V and J ends were trimmed by 2 bases and 2 bases, with 7 bases remaining between them. CDR3 length: 13 residues. The CDR3: CASSLGQPYEQYF. CDR3 bases: TGTGCCAGCAGTTTAGGACAGCCCTACGAGCAGTACTTC.

The chain is built from TRBV5-6 and TRBJ2-7, with TRBD1 as a possible D gene (5 bases). The germline V and J ends were trimmed by 4 bases and 1 base, with 9 bases remaining between them. The CDR3 consists of 13 residues. CDR1 and CDR2 (germline): SGHDT, YYEEEE. CDR3 loop: CASSLGVSYEQYF. The CDR3, as DNA: TGTGCCAGCAGCCTAGGGGTGTCCTACGAGCAGTACTTC.

The V and J genes are TRBV27 and TRBJ2-7; 7 positions match TRBD1. The CDR3 consists of 14 residues. Germline V lookup: CDR1 MNHEY, CDR2 SMNVEV (reference sequence). The V gene end was trimmed by 2 bases and the J gene end by 3 bases; junction bases not matched to a gene: 4. The CDR3 loop is CASSLENRGYEQYF. CDR3 nucleotide sequence: TGTGCCAGCAGTTTAGAGAACAGGGGCTACGAGCAGTACTTC.

The chain couples TRBV12-5 to TRBJ2-2; 8 bases are a match to TRBD1. V was pared by 0 bases and J by 1 base, with 1 base of the junction left unmatched. The CDR3 sequence is 16 residues long. Germline loops: CDR1 LGHNT, CDR2 FRNRAP. CDR3 in amino acids: CASGLVRGQNTGELFF. The CDR3 bases are TGTGCTAGTGGTTTGGTCAGGGGGCAGAACACCGGGGAGCTGTTTTTT.

This clone occurred once. The chain uses TRBV6-5 and TRBJ2-3; perhaps D is TRBD1 or TRBD2 (5 bases each). Trimming took off 6 bases at V and 2 bases at J, with 9 bases between the two ends. This CDR3 is built from 13 residues. The V gene's germline CDR1 is MNHEY and CDR2 SVGAGI. The CDR3: CASSGTYTDTQYF. CDR3 DNA: TGTGCCAGCAGCGGGACGTACACAGATACGCAGTATTTT.

The J gene is TRBJ2-7, the V gene TRBV2; D might be TRBD1 (6 bases). CDR1 and CDR2 (germline): SNHLY, FYNNEI. The CDR3 has 16 amino acids. The V end lost 7 bases, the J end lost 3 bases, and 22 bases lay between the germline ends. The CDR3 DNA reads TGTGCCAGCATAGCAGGTGGGGGCCCGAGACTCTACGAGCAGTACTTC. Amino acids: CASIAGGGPRLYEQYF.

This chain connects TRBV5-8 to TRBJ2-7; TRBD2 matches at 12 bases. Trimming removed 3 bases from V and 6 bases from J; junction bases left unmatched: 4. Germline lookup yields CDR1 SGHTS and CDR2 YDEGEE. This CDR3 has 14 amino acids. CDR3 DNA: TGTGCCAGCAGCTACCTAGCGGGAGGGGGCGAGCAGTACTTC. It yields the protein CASSYLAGGGEQYF.

The chain carries TRBV2 and TRBJ2-1, with 9 bases matching TRBD2. This CDR3 has 15 residues. CDR1 is SNHLY and CDR2 is FYNNEI in the germline V gene. Losses at the gene ends were 1 base for V and 11 bases for J; bases not matched to a gene: 9. CDR3 in amino acids: CASSEDAGGLGKQFF. The CDR3 bases are TGTGCCAGCAGTGAAGATGCGGGAGGGCTTGGTAAGCAGTTCTTC. The complete variable domain, with remaining parts taken from reference TRBV2 and TRBJ2-1, reads EPEVTQTPSHQVTQMGQEVILRCVPISNHLYFYWYRQILGQKVEFLVSFYNNEISEKSEIFDDQFSVERPDGSNFTLKIRSTKLEDSAMYFCASSEDAGGLGKQFFGPGTRLTVL.

This chain connects TRBV28 to TRBJ1-2; D unclear. CDR1 is MDHEN and CDR2 is SYDVKM in the germline V gene. Trimming took 4 bases from V and 3 from J, leaving 12 bases between them. The CDR3 is 14 residues long. CDR3 coding DNA: TGTGCCAGCAGTTCCCTGTCAAGGCACTATGGCTACACCTTC. Translation: CASSSLSRHYGYTF.